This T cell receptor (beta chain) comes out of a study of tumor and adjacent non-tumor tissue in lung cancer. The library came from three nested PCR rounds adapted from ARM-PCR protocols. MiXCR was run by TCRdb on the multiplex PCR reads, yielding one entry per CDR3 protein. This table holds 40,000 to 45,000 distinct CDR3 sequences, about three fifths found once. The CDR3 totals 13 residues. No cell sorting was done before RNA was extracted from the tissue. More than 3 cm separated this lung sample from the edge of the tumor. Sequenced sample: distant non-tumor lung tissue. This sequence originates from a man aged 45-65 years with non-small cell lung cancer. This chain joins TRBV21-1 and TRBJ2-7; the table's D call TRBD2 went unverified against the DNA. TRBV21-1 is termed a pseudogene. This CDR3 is CASPRARSYELYF. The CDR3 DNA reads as TGTGCCAGCCCGAGGGCCCGCTCCTACGAGCTGTACTTC.